Given below is one T cell receptor (beta chain) in context. Antigen: not known. Per the germline V gene, CDR1 is KGHSH and CDR2 is LQKENI. The CDR3 is 15 amino acids. The source of the sample is a study of T cell clusters in autoimmune cytopenias. Whole-study results and caveats: Healthy donors had roughly 3-fold more exclusive TRB clusters than active autoimmune hepatitis patients. TRB repertoire shifts in secondary cytopenia and chronic lymphocytic leukemia mostly reflected lymphoma, not autoimmunity.

One tube held mixed TRB-A and TRB-B primer pools for touch-down PCR. TCRdb re-called the multiplex PCR reads; one entry per CDR3 protein, DNA not given. In all, the sample yields 9,000 to 13,000 distinct CDR3 sequences. TRB was amplified from about 250 ng of peripheral blood genomic DNA per sample. A further study also used this sample, focusing on T cell repertoires in aging, cancer and after chemotherapy. That work adds: Loss of evenness, beyond lost richness, contributed to age-related TCR diversity decline in cancer patients.

The chain is built from TRBV18 and TRBJ2-1. The TCR was taken from a human donor in good health. Sequenced: peripheral blood. The CDR3 spells CASSPTGLSYNEQFF.